The source of this TCR beta chain is a study of PD-L1 blockade in urothelial cancer (dated by TCRdb to the late 2010s). For context, the study as a whole: Therapy was started in the mid-2010s for all patients, and atezolizumab 1,200 mg was administered intravenously every 3 weeks. About 90% of the 29 patients were identified as males with urothelial cancer of bladder origin, and a prior smoking history was reported by 18 of 29 patients. Patients had an ECOG performance status of 0 or 1 and had received between 0 and 3 prior chemotherapy regimens. Blood samples were analyzed 3 weeks after the start of treatment (second dose) and 6 weeks after the start of treatment. Blood samples gave a median of approximately 150,000 T cells and approximately 81,000 unique TCRs, with a median clonality of approximately 0.078. An exploratory multi-omic analysis was conducted of the somatic, immune and clinical correlates of response to PD-L1 blockade with atezolizumab in urothelial cancer. Pretreatment tumor samples and matched peripheral blood, collected serially before and after atezolizumab treatment, underwent TCR sequencing. Durable clinical benefit meant progression-free survival longer than 6 months, and TCR features were also tested against progression-free and overall survival. In the same patients, pretreatment tumors underwent whole exome sequencing and RNA sequencing in addition to TCR sequencing. Durable clinical benefit was achieved by nine patients but not by the remaining 20. Twenty-nine patients had pretreatment blood TCR-seq, some 25 had at least one posttreatment blood collection, and some 25 had tumor TCR-seq.

What the research found in general, with its limitations: Small sample size (n ≈ 28) and many exploratory analyses mean the results are intended to be hypothesis-generating. Among patients with durable benefit, tumor-associated TCR clones showed greater expansion in peripheral blood 3 weeks after treatment started (n = 22, p = 0.022). Improved progression-free and overall survival was found to be associated with pretreatment peripheral blood TCR clonality below the median.

The CDR3 runs 13 amino acids, cysteine and phenylalanine included. Only the CDR3 DNA stays, 39 bases, in frame from base 1. The V and J ends are trimmed by 4 bases and 4 bases, leaving 13 bases between them. CDR1 and CDR2 are read off the germline V gene as SQVTM and ANQGSEA. Turning to this clone: Its antigen target is currently unknown. Base quality data are lacking; no much larger clone is found one base away.

Each PCR received spiked-in synthetic TCR analog templates so that absolute template abundance could be estimated from read counts. The immunoSEQ assay used bias-controlled V and J gene primers to amplify TCRbeta CDR3 regions from genomic DNA. Sequencing of rearranged TCRbeta segments was done at approximately 20X coverage. The published analysis was carried out like this. Clustering was used to correct sequencing errors, and CDR3s were annotated against IMGT so that V, D and J genes could be assigned. Out-of-frame and stop-codon sequences were excluded, and only productive TCRbeta rearrangements were used in downstream analyses. Clonality was computed as one minus Shannon entropy normalized by the log of the number of unique productive sequences. Fisher's exact test with Benjamini-Hochberg correction, at a threshold of adjusted p below 0.01, was used to find clones that differed between time points or between blood and tumor. The table comes from immuneACCESS by way of TCRdb, which keeps in-frame sequences with V and J called. Part of the clones is missing from these tables; in studies checked, under half for an unresolved V gene and the rest for unknown reasons. V and J calls and clone size are as listed in that table; D and trimming were resolved from the DNA. For this sample there are some 52,000 clones; 84% appear just once. In total, the top ten clones hold about 6% of the sample.

The cohort comprised roughly 30 patients with locally advanced or metastatic urothelial carcinoma treated at Memorial Sloan Kettering on a trial protocol. Peripheral blood mononuclear cells were collected pretreatment and during treatment, with between 1 and 8 total time points obtained per patient. The Qiagen DNeasy Blood extraction kit was used to purify genomic DNA from total PBMCs and tumor samples. PBMCs were collected pretreatment and during treatment, and were isolated and stored as previously described. The chain links TRBV29-1 with TRBJ2-5; TRBD2 might be the D gene, on 6 matching bases. Specimen: PBMCs, collected around atezolizumab (anti-PD-L1) treatment. This TCR was sampled from a man in his forties or fifties with urothelial cancer. DNA sequence: TGCAGCGTTGTGGGGGGTAGGGGAGAGACCCAGTACTTC. Its coded protein is CSVVGGRGETQYF. Joined to the reference TRBV29-1 and TRBJ2-5 proteins, this CDR3 gives the full variable domain: SAVISQKPSRDICQRGTSLTIQCQVDSQVTMMFWYRQQPGQSLTLIATANQGSEATYESGFVIDKFPISRPNLTFSTLTVSNMSPEDSSIYLCSVVGGRGETQYFGPGTRLLVL.